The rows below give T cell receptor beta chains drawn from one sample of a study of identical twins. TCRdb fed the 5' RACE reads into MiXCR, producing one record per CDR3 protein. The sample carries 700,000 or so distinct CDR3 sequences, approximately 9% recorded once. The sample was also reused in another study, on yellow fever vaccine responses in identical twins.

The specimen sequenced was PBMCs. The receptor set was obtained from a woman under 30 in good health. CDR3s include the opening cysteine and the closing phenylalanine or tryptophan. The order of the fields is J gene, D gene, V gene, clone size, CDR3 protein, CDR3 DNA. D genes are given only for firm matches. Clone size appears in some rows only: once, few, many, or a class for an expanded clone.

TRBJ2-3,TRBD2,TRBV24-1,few,CATSDRALAGADTQYF,TGTGCCACCAGTGATCGAGCGCTAGCGGGAGCAGATACGCAGTATTTT
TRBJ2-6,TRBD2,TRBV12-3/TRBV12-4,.,CASSLKSGGGTNVLTF,TGTGCCAGCAGTTTAAAGTCCGGGGGGGGTACCAACGTCCTGACTTTC
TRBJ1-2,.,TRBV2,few,CALRGLTTGYTF,TGTGCCCTAAGGGGCCTCACCACTGGCTACACCTTC
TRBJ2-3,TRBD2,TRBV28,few,CASSLLRLAGVTDTQYF,TGTGCCAGCAGTTTATTGCGACTAGCGGGGGTCACAGATACGCAGTATTTT
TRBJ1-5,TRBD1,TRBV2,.,CASRQQGAGNQPQHF,TGTGCCAGCAGGCAACAGGGGGCGGGCAATCAGCCCCAGCATTTT
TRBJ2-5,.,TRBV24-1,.,CATSDSQGLDETQYF,TGTGCCACCAGTGATTCGCAGGGGTTAGACGAGACCCAGTACTTC
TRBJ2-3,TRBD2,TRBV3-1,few,CASSQASGGRLKQYF,TGTGCCAGCAGCCAAGCTAGCGGAGGACGCTTAAAGCAGTATTTT
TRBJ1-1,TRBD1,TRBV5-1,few,CASSYWTGEKMNTEAFF,TGCGCCAGCAGTTATTGGACAGGGGAAAAAATGAACACTGAAGCTTTCTTT
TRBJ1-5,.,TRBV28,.,CASRKSREGGNQPQHF,TGTGCCAGCAGAAAGAGCAGGGAGGGGGGCAATCAGCCCCAGCATTTT
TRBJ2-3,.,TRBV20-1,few,CSAPTPGRFTDTQYF,TGCAGTGCCCCTACTCCGGGACGCTTTACAGATACGCAGTATTTT
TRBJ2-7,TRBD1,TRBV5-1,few,CASSFPTGDEQYF,TGCGCCAGCAGCTTCCCGACAGGGGACGAGCAGTACTTC
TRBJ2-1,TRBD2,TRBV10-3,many,CAISVGLAEEQFF,TGTGCCATCAGTGTCGGGCTAGCGGAAGAGCAGTTCTTC
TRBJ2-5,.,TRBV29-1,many,CSVVPMRSPQETQYF,TGCAGCGTCGTACCCATGAGATCCCCTCAAGAGACCCAGTACTTC
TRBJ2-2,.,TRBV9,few,CASSVFAGELFF,TGTGCCAGCAGCGTTTTCGCCGGGGAGCTGTTTTTT
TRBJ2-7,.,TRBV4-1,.,CASSQARGARDSKYEQYF,TGCGCCAGCAGCCAAGCGAGAGGGGCGAGGGATTCGAAATACGAGCAGTACTTC
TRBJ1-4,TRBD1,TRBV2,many,CASSGDRGFEKLFF,TGTGCCAGCAGTGGGGACAGGGGGTTCGAAAAACTGTTTTTT
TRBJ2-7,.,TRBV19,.,CASTSPTYEQYF,TGTGCCAGTACTTCACCTACCTACGAGCAGTACTTC
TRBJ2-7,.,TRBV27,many,CASSLVSGPSYEQYF,TGTGCCAGCAGTTTAGTTTCCGGGCCCTCCTACGAGCAGTACTTC
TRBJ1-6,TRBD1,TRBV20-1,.,CSARSDDRGNSPLHF,TGCAGTGCTAGATCCGACGACAGGGGTAATTCACCCCTCCACTTT